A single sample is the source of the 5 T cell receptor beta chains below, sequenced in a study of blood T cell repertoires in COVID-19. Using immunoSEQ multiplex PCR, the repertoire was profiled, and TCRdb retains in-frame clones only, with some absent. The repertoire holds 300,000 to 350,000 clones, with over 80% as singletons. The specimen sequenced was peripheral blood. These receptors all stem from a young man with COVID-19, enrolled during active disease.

CDR3 in DNA: TGTGCCAGCAGCTTCGGTTCGACCTACAATGAGCAGTTCTTC. Translating gives CASSFGSTYNEQFF. The V and J genes are TRBV5-4 and TRBJ2-1; D call uncertain. CDR3 size: 14 residues. Germline CDR1 SGHNT, CDR2 YYREEE (reference sequence). The V gene lost 2 bases and the J gene lost 2 bases, with 8 bases spanning the gap.

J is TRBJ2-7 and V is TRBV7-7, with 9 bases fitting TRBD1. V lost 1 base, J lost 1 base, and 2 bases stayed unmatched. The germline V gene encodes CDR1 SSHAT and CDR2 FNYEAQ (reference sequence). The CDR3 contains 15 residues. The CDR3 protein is CASSLGQGVSYEQYF. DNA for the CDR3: TGTGCCAGCAGCTTAGGACAGGGGGTTTCCTACGAGCAGTACTTC.

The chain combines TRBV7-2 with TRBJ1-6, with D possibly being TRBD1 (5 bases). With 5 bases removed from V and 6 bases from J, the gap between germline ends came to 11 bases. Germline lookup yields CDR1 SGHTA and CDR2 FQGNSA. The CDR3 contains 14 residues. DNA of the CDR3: TGTGCCAGCAGCCGCAGGGAGGGTAATTCACCCCTCCACTTT. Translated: CASSRREGNSPLHF.

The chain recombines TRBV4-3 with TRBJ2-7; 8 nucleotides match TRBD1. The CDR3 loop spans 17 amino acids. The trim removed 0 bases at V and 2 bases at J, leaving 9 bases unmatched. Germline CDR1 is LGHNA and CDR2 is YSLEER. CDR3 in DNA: TGCGCCAGCAGCCAAGACACGTCGGGACAGGCGACCTACGAGCAGTACTTC. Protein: CASSQDTSGQATYEQYF.

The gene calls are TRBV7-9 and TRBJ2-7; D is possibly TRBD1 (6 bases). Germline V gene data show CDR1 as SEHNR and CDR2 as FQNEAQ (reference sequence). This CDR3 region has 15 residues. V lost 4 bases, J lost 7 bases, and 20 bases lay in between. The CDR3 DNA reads TGTGCCAGCAGCTCTTCCGCCTCAGGGGTGTGGGAGCAGTACTTC. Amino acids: CASSSSASGVWEQYF. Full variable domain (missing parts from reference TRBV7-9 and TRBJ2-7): DTGVSQNPRHKITKRGQNVTFRCDPISEHNRLYWYRQTLGQGPEFLTYFQNEAQLEKSRLLSDRFSAERPKGSFSTLEIQRTEQGDSAMYLCASSSSASGVWEQYFGPGTRLTVT.